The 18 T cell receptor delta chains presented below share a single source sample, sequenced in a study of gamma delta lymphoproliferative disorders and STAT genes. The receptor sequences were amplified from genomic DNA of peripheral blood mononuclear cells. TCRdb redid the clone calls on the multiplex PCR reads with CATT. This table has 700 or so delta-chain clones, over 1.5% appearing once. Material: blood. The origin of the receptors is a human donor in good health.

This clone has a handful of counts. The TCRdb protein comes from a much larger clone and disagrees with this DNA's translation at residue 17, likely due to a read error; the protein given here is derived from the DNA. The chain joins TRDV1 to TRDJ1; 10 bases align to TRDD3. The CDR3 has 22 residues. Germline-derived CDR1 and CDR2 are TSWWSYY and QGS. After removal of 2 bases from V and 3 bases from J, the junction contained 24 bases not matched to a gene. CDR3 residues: CALGEGNSSDWGILMYADKLIF. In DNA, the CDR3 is TGTGCTCTTGGGGAAGGAAATTCCTCCGACTGGGGGATCCTTATGTACGCCGATAAACTCATCTTT.

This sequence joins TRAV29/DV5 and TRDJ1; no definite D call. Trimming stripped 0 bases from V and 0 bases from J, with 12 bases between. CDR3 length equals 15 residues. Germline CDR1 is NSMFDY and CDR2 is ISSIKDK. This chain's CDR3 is CAASGRTVYTDKLIF. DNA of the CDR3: TGTGCAGCAAGCGGTAGGACCGTGTACACCGATAAACTCATCTTT. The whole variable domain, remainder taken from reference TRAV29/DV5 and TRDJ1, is DQQVKQNSPSLSVQEGRISILNCDYTNSMFDYFLWYKKYPAEGPTFLISISSIKDKNEDGRFTVFLNKSAKHLSLHIVPSQPGDSAVYFCAASGRTVYTDKLIFGKGTRVTVEP.

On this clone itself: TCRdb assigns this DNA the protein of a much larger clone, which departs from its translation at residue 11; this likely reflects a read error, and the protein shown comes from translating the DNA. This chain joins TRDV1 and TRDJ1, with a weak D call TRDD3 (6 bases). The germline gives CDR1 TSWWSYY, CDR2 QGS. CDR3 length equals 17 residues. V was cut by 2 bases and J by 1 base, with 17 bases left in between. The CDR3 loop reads CALGEKGWGQCTDKLIF. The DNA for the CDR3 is TGTGCTCTTGGGGAAAAGGGCTGGGGACAGTGCACCGATAAACTCATCTTT.

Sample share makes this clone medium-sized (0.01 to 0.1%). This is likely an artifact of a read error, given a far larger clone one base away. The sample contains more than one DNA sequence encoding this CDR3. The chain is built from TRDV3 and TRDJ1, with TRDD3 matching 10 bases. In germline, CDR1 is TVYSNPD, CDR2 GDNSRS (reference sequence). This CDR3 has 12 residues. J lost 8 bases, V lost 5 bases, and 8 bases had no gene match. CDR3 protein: CAPRTGGLKLIF. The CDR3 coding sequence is TGTGCCCCCCGTACTGGGGGATTAAAACTCATCTTT.

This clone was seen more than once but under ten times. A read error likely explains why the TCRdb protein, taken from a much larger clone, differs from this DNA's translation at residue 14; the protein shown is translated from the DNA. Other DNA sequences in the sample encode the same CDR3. The CDR3 sequence: CACDTVYWGIREDRLIF. The CDR3 DNA follows: TGTGCCTGTGACACCGTATACTGGGGGATACGCGAGGATAGACTCATCTTT. V is TRDV2 and J is TRDJ1; TRDD3 matches at 13 bases. There are 17 residues in the CDR3. The germline V gene encodes CDR1 GEAIGNYY and CDR2 EKD.

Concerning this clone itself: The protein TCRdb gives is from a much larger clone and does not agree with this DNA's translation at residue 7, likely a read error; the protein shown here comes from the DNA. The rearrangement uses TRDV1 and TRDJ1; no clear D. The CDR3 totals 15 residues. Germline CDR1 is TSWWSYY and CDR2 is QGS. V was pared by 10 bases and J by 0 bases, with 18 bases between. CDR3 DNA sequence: TGTGCTCCACCTTGTGGGAGAAGATACACCGATAAACTCATCTTT. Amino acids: CAPPCGRRYTDKLIF.

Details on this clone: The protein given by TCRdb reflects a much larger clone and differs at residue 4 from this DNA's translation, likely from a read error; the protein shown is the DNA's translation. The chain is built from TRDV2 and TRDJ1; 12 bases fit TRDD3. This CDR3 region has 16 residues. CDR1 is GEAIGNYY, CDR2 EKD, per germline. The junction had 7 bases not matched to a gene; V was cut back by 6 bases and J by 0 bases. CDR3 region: CACNPLGDTHTDKLIF. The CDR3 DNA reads TGTGCCTGTAATCCACTGGGGGATACACACACCGATAAACTCATCTTT.

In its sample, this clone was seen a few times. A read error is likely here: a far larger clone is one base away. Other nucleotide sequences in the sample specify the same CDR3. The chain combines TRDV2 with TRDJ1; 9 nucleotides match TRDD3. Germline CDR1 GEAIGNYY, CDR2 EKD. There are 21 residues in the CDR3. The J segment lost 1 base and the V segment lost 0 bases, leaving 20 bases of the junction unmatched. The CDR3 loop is CACDTVGKTGGLGESTDKLIF. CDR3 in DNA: TGTGCCTGTGACACCGTAGGGAAAACTGGGGGACTTGGAGAGTCCACCGATAAACTCATCTTT.

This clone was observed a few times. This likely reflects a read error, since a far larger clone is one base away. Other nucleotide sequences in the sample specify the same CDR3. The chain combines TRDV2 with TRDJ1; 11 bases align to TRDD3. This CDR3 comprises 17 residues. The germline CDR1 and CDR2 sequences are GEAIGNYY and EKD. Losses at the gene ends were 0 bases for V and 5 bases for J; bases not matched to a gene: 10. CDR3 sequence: CACDTVYWGIREDKLIF. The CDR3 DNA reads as TGTGCCTGTGACACCGTATATTGGGGGATACGCGAGGATAAACTCATCTTT.

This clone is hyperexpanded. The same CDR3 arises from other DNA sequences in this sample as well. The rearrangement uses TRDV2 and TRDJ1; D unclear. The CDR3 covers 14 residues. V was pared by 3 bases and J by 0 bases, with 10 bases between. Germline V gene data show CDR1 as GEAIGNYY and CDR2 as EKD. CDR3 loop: CACDPLRDTDKLIF. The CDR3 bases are TGTGCCTGTGACCCTTTGAGGGACACCGATAAACTCATCTTT.

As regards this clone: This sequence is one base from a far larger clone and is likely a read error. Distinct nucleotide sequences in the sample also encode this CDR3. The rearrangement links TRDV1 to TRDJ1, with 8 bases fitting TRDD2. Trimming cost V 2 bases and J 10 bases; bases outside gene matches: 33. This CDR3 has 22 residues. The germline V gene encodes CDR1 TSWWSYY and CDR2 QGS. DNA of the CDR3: TGTGCTCTTGGGGAAGCTTTCTTCCTACTCGTAGGATACTCGGGGCCCACTAGGGGACTCATCTTT. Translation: CALGEAFFLLVGYSGPTRGLIF.

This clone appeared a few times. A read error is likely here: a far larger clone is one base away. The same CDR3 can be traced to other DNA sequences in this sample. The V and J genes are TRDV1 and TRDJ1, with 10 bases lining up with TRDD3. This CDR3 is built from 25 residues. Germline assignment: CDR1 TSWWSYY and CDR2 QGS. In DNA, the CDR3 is TGTGCTCTCGGGGAACTCACGTTCTTCCTCAGCCTACTGGGGGATCCGGGTCGGGATCCCGATAAACTCATCTTT. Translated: CALGELTFFLSLLGDPGRDPDKLIF.

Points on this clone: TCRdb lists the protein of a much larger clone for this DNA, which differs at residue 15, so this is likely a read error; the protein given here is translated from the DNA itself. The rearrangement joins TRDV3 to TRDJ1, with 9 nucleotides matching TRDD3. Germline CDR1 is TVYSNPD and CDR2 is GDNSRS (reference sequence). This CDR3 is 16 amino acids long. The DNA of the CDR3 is TGTGCCCGTGCCACTCTGGGGGATCCCAGCACCGATAAACTCACCTTT. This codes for CARATLGDPSTDKLTF.

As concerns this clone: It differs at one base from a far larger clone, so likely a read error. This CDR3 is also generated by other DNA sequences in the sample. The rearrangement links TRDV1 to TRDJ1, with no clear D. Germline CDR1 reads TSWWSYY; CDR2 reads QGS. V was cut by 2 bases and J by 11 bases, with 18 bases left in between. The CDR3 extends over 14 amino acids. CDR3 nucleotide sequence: TGTGCTCTTGGGGAAGGGTATGGCCCTTTCAAGCTCATCTTT. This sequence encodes CALGEGYGPFKLIF.

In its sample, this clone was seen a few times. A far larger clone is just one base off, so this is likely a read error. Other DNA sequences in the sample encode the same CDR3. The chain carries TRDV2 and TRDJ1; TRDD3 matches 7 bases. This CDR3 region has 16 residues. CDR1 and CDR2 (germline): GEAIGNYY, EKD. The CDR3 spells CACDTLGGTYTDKLIF. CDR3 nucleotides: TGTGCCTGTGACACTCTGGGGGGGACGTACACTGATAAACTCATCTTT.

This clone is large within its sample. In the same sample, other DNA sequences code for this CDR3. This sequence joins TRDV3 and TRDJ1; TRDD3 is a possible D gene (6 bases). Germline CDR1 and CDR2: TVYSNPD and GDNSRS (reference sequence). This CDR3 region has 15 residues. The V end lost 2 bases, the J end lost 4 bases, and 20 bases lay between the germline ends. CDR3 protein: CAFEEPRGTHDKLIF. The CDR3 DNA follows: TGTGCCTTTGAGGAGCCCAGGGGGACCCACGATAAACTCATCTTT.

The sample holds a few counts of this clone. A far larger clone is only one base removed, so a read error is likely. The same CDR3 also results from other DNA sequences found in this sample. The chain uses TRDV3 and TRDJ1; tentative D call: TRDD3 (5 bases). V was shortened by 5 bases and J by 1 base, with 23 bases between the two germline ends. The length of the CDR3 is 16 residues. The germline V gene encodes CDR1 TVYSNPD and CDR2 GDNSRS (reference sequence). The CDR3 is CARATLGDPSTDKLIF. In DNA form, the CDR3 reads TGTGCCCGTGCCACTCTGGGAGATCCCAGCACCGATAAACTCATCTTT.

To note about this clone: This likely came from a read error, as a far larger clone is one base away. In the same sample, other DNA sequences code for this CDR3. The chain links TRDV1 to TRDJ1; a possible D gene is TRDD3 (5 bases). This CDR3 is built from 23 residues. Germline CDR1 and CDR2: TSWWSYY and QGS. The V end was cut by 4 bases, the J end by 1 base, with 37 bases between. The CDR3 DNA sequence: TGTGCTCTTGGGGCCCTCCCAGTCCTCCTCAAAAGCAGGGGAATACGCGGCACCGATAAACTCATCTTT. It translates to CALGALPVLLKSRGIRGTDKLIF.